This TCR beta chain was captured in a study of beta chain features in type 1 diabetes. The CDR3 contains 16 residues. Germline values: CDR1 SGHDN, CDR2 FVKESK. V trimming: 2 bases; J trimming: 0 bases; junction bases outside the gene matches: 7. The isolated RNA, all of it, was reverse transcribed, so expressed TCRB transcripts were what got sequenced. Repertoires were generated with immunoSEQ multiplex PCR, while TCRdb's copy carries only in-frame clones and drops some. Among tens of thousands of clones listed, over 65% were seen once. A note on this clone: The antigen is unknown.

Overall study findings and caveats: Shorter TCRB CDR3s, moderately but significantly so, were found in Type 1 diabetes patients in all four CD4+ subsets.

The sequencing input was stem cell memory CD4+ T cells from blood. The genes are TRBV14 and TRBJ2-7, with 7 bases lining up with TRBD1. This receptor was identified in a woman in her thirties or forties with type 1 diabetes. CDR3 DNA: TGTGCCAGCAGCCAACTGACAGGGAGTGTCTCCTACGAGCAGTACTTC. Translated: CASSQLTGSVSYEQYF. Looking up the rest from reference TRBV14 and TRBJ2-7 gives the full variable domain: EAGVTQFPSHSVIEKGQTVTLRCDPISGHDNLYWYRRVMGKEIKFLLHFVKESKQDESGMPNNRFLAERTGGTYSTLKVQPAELEDSGVYFCASSQLTGSVSYEQYFGPGTRLTVT.